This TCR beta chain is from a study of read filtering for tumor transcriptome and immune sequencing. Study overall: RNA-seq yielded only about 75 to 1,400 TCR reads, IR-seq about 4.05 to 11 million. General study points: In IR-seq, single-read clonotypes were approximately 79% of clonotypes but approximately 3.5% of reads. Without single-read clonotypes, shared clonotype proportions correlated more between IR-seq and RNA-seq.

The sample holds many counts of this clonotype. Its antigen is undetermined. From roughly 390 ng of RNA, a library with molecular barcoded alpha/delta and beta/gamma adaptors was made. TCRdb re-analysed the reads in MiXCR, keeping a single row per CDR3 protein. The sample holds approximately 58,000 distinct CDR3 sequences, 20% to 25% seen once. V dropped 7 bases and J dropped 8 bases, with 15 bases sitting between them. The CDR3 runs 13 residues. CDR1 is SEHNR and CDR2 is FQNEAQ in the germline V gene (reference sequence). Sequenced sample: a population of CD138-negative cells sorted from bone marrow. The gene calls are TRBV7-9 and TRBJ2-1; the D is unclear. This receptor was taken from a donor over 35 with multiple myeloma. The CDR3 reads CASTKLHGDEQFF. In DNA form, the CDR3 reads TGTGCCAGCACCAAACTCCATGGCGATGAGCAGTTCTTC.